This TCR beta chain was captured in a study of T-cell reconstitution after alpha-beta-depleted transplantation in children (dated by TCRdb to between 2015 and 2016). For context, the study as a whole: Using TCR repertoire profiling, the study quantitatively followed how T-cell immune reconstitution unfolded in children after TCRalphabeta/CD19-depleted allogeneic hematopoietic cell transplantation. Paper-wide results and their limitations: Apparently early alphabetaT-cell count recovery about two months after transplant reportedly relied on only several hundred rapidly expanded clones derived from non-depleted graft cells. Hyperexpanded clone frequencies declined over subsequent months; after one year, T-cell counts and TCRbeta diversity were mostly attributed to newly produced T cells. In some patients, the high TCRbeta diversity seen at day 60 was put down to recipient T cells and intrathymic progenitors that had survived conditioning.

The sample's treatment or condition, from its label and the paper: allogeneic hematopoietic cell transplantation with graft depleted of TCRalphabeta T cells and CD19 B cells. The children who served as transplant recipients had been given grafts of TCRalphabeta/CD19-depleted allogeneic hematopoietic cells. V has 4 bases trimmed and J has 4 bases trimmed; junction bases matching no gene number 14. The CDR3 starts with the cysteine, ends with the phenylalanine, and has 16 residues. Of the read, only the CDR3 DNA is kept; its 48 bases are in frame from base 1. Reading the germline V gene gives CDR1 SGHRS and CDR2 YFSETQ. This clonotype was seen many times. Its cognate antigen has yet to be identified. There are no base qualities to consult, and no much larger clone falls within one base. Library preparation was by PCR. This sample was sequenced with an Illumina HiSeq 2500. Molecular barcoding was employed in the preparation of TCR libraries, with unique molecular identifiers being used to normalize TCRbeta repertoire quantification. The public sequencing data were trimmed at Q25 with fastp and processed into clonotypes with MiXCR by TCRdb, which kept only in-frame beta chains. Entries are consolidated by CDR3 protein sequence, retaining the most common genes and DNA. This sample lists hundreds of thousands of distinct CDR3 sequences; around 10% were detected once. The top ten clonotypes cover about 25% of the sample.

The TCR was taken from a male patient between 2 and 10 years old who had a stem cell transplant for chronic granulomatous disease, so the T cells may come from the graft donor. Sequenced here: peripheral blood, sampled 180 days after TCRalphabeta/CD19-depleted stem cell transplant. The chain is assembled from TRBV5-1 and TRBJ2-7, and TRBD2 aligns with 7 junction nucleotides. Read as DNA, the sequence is TGCGCCAGCAGCGTGGATGGGGGGAGGGCCCCGTACGAGCAGTACTTC. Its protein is CASSVDGGRAPYEQYF.